One and the same sample provided the 10 T cell receptor beta chains below, sequenced in a study of cytomegalovirus exposure and HLA in healthy donors. A multiplex PCR was run with 60 Vbeta primers and 13 Jbeta primers. Produced via immunoSEQ multiplex PCR; TCRdb's table is partial and in-frame only. The repertoire holds 150,000 to 200,000 clones, 68% seen once, with under 11% in the top ten. The source material was PBMCs. Receptors were obtained from a man aged 30-40 years in good health and CMV-seropositive.

The J gene is TRBJ2-1, the V gene TRBV28; 12 nucleotides match TRBD2. Germline V gene sequence: CDR1 MDHEN, CDR2 SYDVKM. The CDR3 is 16 amino acids. With 6 bases clipped from V and 7 bases from J, the junction kept 10 bases outside the gene matches. The CDR3 loop reads CASRTLAGGTWNEQFF. The CDR3 nucleotides read TGTGCCAGCAGAACACTAGCGGGAGGAACGTGGAATGAGCAGTTCTTC.

CDR3 residues: CASSFGMRAQETQYF. The CDR3 DNA follows: TGTGCCAGCAGCTTTGGTATGAGGGCCCAAGAGACCCAGTACTTC. J is TRBJ2-5 and V is TRBV7-3; a possible D gene is TRBD2 (5 bases). The CDR3 sequence is 15 residues long. Germline V gene sequence: CDR1 SGHTA, CDR2 FQGTGA. V lost 3 bases and J lost 1, with 12 bases in between.

V and J are TRBV7-6 and TRBJ1-1; D is ambiguous. V was shortened by 3 bases and J by 7 bases, with 12 bases between the two germline ends. This CDR3 comprises 13 residues. Germline loops: CDR1 SGHVS, CDR2 FNYEAQ. In nucleotides, the CDR3 is TGTGCCAGCAGCTTGGGCCATGAAGGTGAAGCTTTCTTT. It codes for CASSLGHEGEAFF. Complete variable domain (other parts from reference TRBV7-6 and TRBJ1-1): GAGVSQSPRYKVTKRGQDVALRCDPISGHVSLYWYRQALGQGPEFLTYFNYEAQQDKSGLPNDRFSAERPEGSISTLTIQRTEQRDSAMYRCASSLGHEGEAFFGQGTRLTVV.

This clone was seen a handful of times. The chain links TRBV11-1 to TRBJ2-1; 7 bases map to TRBD1. CDR1 SGHAT and CDR2 FQDESV come from the germline V gene (reference sequence). The CDR3 is 12 residues long. The junction had 5 bases not matched to a gene; V was cut back by 4 bases and J by 11 bases. Here the CDR3 DNA reads TGTGCCAGCAGCTATGGACAGGTACAGCAGTTCTTC. It yields the protein CASSYGQVQQFF.

This clone was observed a few times. V usage is TRBV12-5 and J usage is TRBJ2-2, with 9 bases identical to TRBD2. Losses at the gene ends were 6 bases for V and 5 bases for J; bases not matched to a gene: 10. CDR1 and CDR2 from the germline V gene are LGHNT and FRNRAP. The CDR3 is made up of 16 amino acids. The CDR3 DNA reads TGTGCTAGTGGCCTCAGGCTAGCGGGAATTACCGGGGAGCTGTTTTTT. It specifies CASGLRLAGITGELFF.

The chain uses TRBV13 and TRBJ1-2, with no clear D. The germline V gene has CDR1 PRHDT and CDR2 FYEKMQ (reference sequence). V lost 5 bases and J lost 2, with 15 bases in between. The CDR3 has 15 residues. The CDR3 is CASSASELANYGYTF. The CDR3 DNA reads as TGTGCCAGCAGCGCTAGCGAGCTTGCGAACTATGGCTACACCTTC.

Worth noting for this clone: This CDR3 is also generated by other DNA sequences in the sample. This chain joins TRBV7-9 and TRBJ1-1; D unresolved. In germline, CDR1 is SEHNR, CDR2 FQNEAQ (reference sequence). Trimming took 6 bases from V and 2 from J, leaving 16 bases between them. This CDR3 spans 15 amino acids. CDR3 bases: TGTGCCAGCAGTCGACACGAGGGCCTAAACACTGAAGCTTTCTTT. It yields the protein CASSRHEGLNTEAFF.

The chain couples TRBV6-1 to TRBJ1-5; perhaps TRBD1 as D (6 bases). Per germline, CDR1 MNHNS and CDR2 SASEGT. The CDR3 sequence is 16 residues long. The germline V and J ends were trimmed by 3 bases and 3 bases, with 15 bases remaining between them. The CDR3 here is CASSEGTGGPNQPQHF. The DNA of the CDR3 is TGTGCCAGCAGTGAGGGTACGGGGGGCCCCAATCAGCCCCAGCATTTT.

The V gene is TRBV7-2, the J gene TRBJ2-7, with D perhaps TRBD1 (6 bases). The V gene's germline CDR1 is SGHTA and CDR2 FQGNSA. The CDR3 has 14 amino acids. V was cut by 5 bases and J by 2 bases, with 13 bases left in between. The CDR3 reads CASSPWSGAYEQYF. CDR3 bases: TGTGCCAGCAGCCCGTGGTCAGGGGCCTACGAGCAGTACTTC.

The rearrangement uses TRBV7-3 and TRBJ2-3; 15 bases are shared with TRBD2. Germline V gene data show CDR1 as SGHTA and CDR2 as FQGTGA. This CDR3 comprises 17 residues. Trimming cost V 6 bases and J 1 base; bases outside gene matches: 5. CDR3 bases: TGTGCCAGCAGTCCGGGACTAGCGGGAGGCGGCACAGATACGCAGTATTTT. Encoded protein: CASSPGLAGGGTDTQYF.